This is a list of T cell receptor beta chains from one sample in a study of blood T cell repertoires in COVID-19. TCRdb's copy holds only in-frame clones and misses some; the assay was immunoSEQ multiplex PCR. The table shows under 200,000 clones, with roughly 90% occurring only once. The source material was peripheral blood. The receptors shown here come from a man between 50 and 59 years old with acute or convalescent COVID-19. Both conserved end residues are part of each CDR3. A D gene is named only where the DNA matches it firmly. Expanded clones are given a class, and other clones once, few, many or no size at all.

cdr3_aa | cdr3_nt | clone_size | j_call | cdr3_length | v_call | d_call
CSVDPYYGYTF | TGCAGCGTTGACCCCTACTATGGCTACACCTTC | . | TRBJ1-2 | 11 | TRBV29-1 | .
CASSLGQPFGGNTIYF | TGTGCCAGCAGCTTAGGACAGCCGTTTGGGGGAAACACCATATATTTT | . | TRBJ1-3 | 16 | TRBV7-2 | .
CASSPVRDTEAFF | TGTGCCAGCAGCCCCGTGAGGGACACTGAAGCTTTCTTT | . | TRBJ1-1 | 13 | TRBV9 | .
CASSLAGPTGELFF | TGTGCCAGCAGCCTAGCGGGGCCCACCGGGGAGCTGTTTTTT | once | TRBJ2-2 | 14 | TRBV7-9 | TRBD2
CASSQDRQGWLYGYTF | TGCGCCAGCAGCCAAGATCGGCAGGGGTGGTTGTATGGCTACACCTTC | . | TRBJ1-2 | 16 | TRBV4-1 | .
CASSFSGGDSNQPQHF | TGTGCCAGCAGCTTCTCCGGGGGGGATAGCAATCAGCCCCAGCATTTT | . | TRBJ1-5 | 16 | TRBV5-4 | .
CASSDTLLGHNYEQYF | TGTGCCAGCAGTGATACACTACTGGGACACAACTACGAGCAGTACTTC | . | TRBJ2-7 | 16 | TRBV6-1 | .
CASSLSPGGGTGELFF | TGTGCCAGCAGCTTAAGTCCGGGAGGAGGCACCGGGGAGCTGTTTTTT | . | TRBJ2-2 | 16 | TRBV28 | TRBD2
CASTSFLAGSTDTQYF | TGTGCCAGCACCTCGTTCCTAGCGGGGAGCACAGATACGCAGTATTTT | once | TRBJ2-3 | 16 | TRBV7-2 | TRBD2
CASSGEMDRAISTDTQYF | TGTGCCAGCAGCGGGGAGATGGACAGGGCTATTTCCACAGATACGCAGTATTTT | . | TRBJ2-3 | 18 | TRBV4-2 | TRBD1
CATSRTGSPYEQYF | TGTGCCACCAGCAGAACGGGATCGCCTTACGAGCAGTACTTC | few | TRBJ2-7 | 14 | TRBV15 | .
CASSEQGRVSDTQYF | TGTGCCAGCAGCGAACAGGGTCGAGTATCGGATACGCAGTATTTT | . | TRBJ2-3 | 15 | TRBV3-1/TRBV3-2 | .
CASSDGTATWNQPQHF | TGTGCCAGCAGCGATGGGACAGCTACTTGGAATCAGCCCCAGCATTTT | . | TRBJ1-5 | 16 | TRBV5-8 | TRBD1
CASSLWQGSYNEQFF | TGTGCCAGCAGCTTATGGCAGGGAAGTTACAATGAGCAGTTCTTC | . | TRBJ2-1 | 15 | TRBV7-3 | .
CASSFGLDTPTQYF | TGTGCCAGCAGTTTTGGGCTGGACACTCCGACCCAGTACTTC | . | TRBJ2-5 | 14 | TRBV27 | .
CSASFSTNTGELFF | TGCAGTGCTAGTTTCAGTACGAACACCGGGGAGCTGTTTTTT | . | TRBJ2-2 | 14 | TRBV20-1 | .
CASSTRTGNSYEQYF | TGTGCCAGCAGCACAAGGACAGGAAACTCCTACGAGCAGTACTTC | . | TRBJ2-7 | 15 | TRBV27 | TRBD1
CASSPNLGELFF | TGTGCCAGCAGTCCTAACCTGGGGGAGCTGTTTTTT | . | TRBJ2-2 | 12 | TRBV12-3/TRBV12-4 | .
CASSVAGSYYNEQFF | TGTGCCAGCAGCGTAGCGGGGTCATACTACAATGAGCAGTTCTTC | . | TRBJ2-1 | 15 | TRBV9 | .
CASTGEGGYNEQFF | TGTGCCAGCACCGGGGAGGGCGGATACAATGAGCAGTTCTTC | . | TRBJ2-1 | 14 | TRBV5-4 | TRBD2
CASSPNQQPFPGQGVAFF | TGTGCCAGCAGCCCCAACCAACAACCTTTCCCGGGACAGGGTGTAGCTTTCTTT | . | TRBJ1-1 | 18 | TRBV9 | TRBD1
CASSFRNEQFF | TGTGCCAGCAGTTTTCGGAATGAGCAGTTCTTC | . | TRBJ2-1 | 11 | TRBV28 | .
CASSRGIKTEAFF | TGTGCCAGCAGTCGGGGGATCAAGACTGAAGCTTTCTTT | few | TRBJ1-1 | 13 | TRBV6-5 | .
CASSVGIGGVYNEQFF | TGTGCCAGCAGCGTAGGAATCGGGGGGGTGTACAATGAGCAGTTCTTC | . | TRBJ2-1 | 16 | TRBV9 | TRBD2
CASGKPGTNNNEQFF | TGTGCCAGCGGCAAACCCGGGACAAATAACAATGAGCAGTTCTTC | . | TRBJ2-1 | 15 | TRBV18 | .
CASSLPGQGYSSNYGYTF | TGTGCCAGCAGTTTACCGGGACAGGGCTACTCTTCTAACTATGGCTACACCTTC | . | TRBJ1-2 | 18 | TRBV28 | TRBD1
CASTLLLRDTIYF | TGTGCCAGCACTCTACTCCTGCGGGACACCATATATTTT | . | TRBJ1-3 | 13 | TRBV7-9 | .
CAISESRTADTQYF | TGTGCCATCAGTGAGTCGAGAACCGCTGATACGCAGTATTTT | . | TRBJ2-3 | 14 | TRBV10-3 | .
CASSLGQGAYNEQFF | TGTGCCAGCAGTTTGGGACAGGGGGCGTACAATGAGCAGTTCTTC | . | TRBJ2-1 | 15 | TRBV27 | TRBD1
CASSFGFPRGNNQPQHF | TGTGCCAGCAGTTTTGGCTTTCCCCGGGGGAACAATCAGCCCCAGCATTTT | . | TRBJ1-5 | 17 | TRBV28 | .
CASSQEAHRGLGYTF | TGCGCCAGCAGCCAAGAAGCTCACAGGGGGCTTGGCTACACCTTC | few | TRBJ1-2 | 15 | TRBV4-1 | TRBD1
CASSPKQGQETQYF | TGTGCCAGCTCACCAAAGCAGGGACAAGAGACCCAGTACTTC | . | TRBJ2-5 | 14 | TRBV18 | .
CASGTGVSEAFF | TGTGCCAGCGGGACAGGCGTTTCTGAAGCTTTCTTT | . | TRBJ1-1 | 12 | TRBV6-5 | TRBD1
CASSSPNRGYGNTIYF | TGTGCCAGCAGTTCCCCAAACAGGGGATATGGAAACACCATATATTTT | once | TRBJ1-3 | 16 | TRBV6-5 | TRBD1
CASSPSGTDTQYF | TGTGCCAGCAGCCCGTCGGGCACAGATACGCAGTATTTT | . | TRBJ2-3 | 13 | TRBV7-9 | .
CASSVAGLGADTQYF | TGTGCCAGCAGCGTAGCTGGACTAGGGGCAGATACGCAGTATTTT | . | TRBJ2-3 | 15 | TRBV9 | TRBD2
CASSLPTGELFF | TGTGCCAGCAGCTTACCAACCGGGGAGCTGTTTTTT | . | TRBJ2-2 | 12 | TRBV7-8 | .
CASSLGPSGSSYEQYF | TGTGCCAGCAGCTTGGGCCCCAGCGGGAGCTCATACGAGCAGTACTTC | medium-sized | TRBJ2-7 | 16 | TRBV5-4 | TRBD2
CATSREDRARYNEQFF | TGTGCCACCAGCAGAGAAGACAGGGCCCGATACAATGAGCAGTTCTTC | . | TRBJ2-1 | 16 | TRBV15 | TRBD1
CASSVTGGRNEAFF | TGTGCCAGTAGTGTAACAGGGGGCAGAAATGAAGCTTTCTTT | . | TRBJ1-1 | 14 | TRBV19 | TRBD1
CASSVGAEETQYF | TGTGCCAGCAGCGTAGGGGCAGAAGAGACCCAGTACTTC | . | TRBJ2-5 | 13 | TRBV9 | .
CASSLDRFGGYTF | TGTGCCAGCAGCTTGGACAGGTTTGGGGGCTACACCTTC | . | TRBJ1-2 | 13 | TRBV5-4 | .